This entry is about one TCR beta chain. Its antigen remains undetermined. Base quality data are lacking; no much larger clone is found one base away. The immunoSEQ Assay, a bias-controlled multiplex PCR, was used to amplify TCRbeta CDR3 regions from genomic DNA. In the source study's methods: Within the assay, amplification of reference gene primers was used to estimate how many nucleated cells each sample contained. Sequence reads were collapsed and filtered to measure the absolute abundance of every unique TCRbeta CDR3 rearrangement. Productive Simpson clonality was computed per sample as the square root of Simpson's diversity index over productive rearrangements. As stored in TCRdb, this immuneACCESS dataset retains in-frame rearrangements with V and J assigned. A fraction of the clones does not appear; measured against another copy, unresolved V genes explain less than half of the discrepancy, and the remainder lacks a known reason. That table is the source of V, J and clone size, and D and trimming were worked out from the DNA. The sample table holds approximately 380,000 clones, of which 88% were seen once. The ten biggest clones cover 0.9% to 1.5% of the sample.

The data were taken from a study of blood T cell repertoires in COVID-19 (dated by TCRdb to about 2020). A note on the overall study: Samples covering the acute and convalescent phases of COVID-19 were provided by collaborators in the United States, Italy and Spain. The prospective study material was composed of cDNA or gDNA derived from T cells, B-cell-depleted T cells, or PBMCs. Subjects who had been exposed to COVID-19, were actively infected with it, or had recovered from it provided the deeply sampled blood TCRbeta repertoires that made up the dataset. The repertoires were released in a freely available public database intended as a resource for research on the immune response to SARS-CoV-2. The samples were drawn from two sources: the first 160 participants of the ongoing ImmuneRACE study, and 1,000 to 1,500 subjects contributed by 6 global collaborators. Nearly every sample came with metadata listing a de-identified subject ID, COVID-19 status, age in years and sex. Where available, HLA class I and class II types were obtained from metadata supplied by the sample provider rather than from assay-based typing. General conclusions and limits of the study: How much clinical and demographic metadata was included differed by source and by participant, and the metadata was provided uncurated.

In the prospective study, participants were roughly 18 to 89 years old, resided in around 25 geographic areas of the United States, and were enrolled through a virtual design. In the prospective study, participants were assigned to cohorts based on the clinical history participants reported in a screening survey and a study questionnaire. Recovered participants in ImmuneRACE Cohort 3 were defined as having two consecutive negative NP/OP PCR tests, clearance from a healthcare professional, or resolution of symptoms. In the prospective study, whole blood, serum and a nasopharyngeal or oropharyngeal swab were collected from each participant by mobile phlebotomists. Additional blood draws and questionnaires over an approximately two-month period could optionally be provided by prospective study participants. Blood samples from the prospective study were shipped frozen or at room temperature prior to DNA extraction.

From a lookup of the germline V gene, CDR1 and CDR2 are WSHSY and SAAADI. V drops 6 bases and J drops 0 bases, leaving 12 bases in between. From the cysteine up to the phenylalanine, the CDR3 has a length of 15 residues. The DNA shown is the 45-base CDR3, in frame from base 1. This chain joins TRBV10-2 to TRBJ2-1; D gene: possibly TRBD2, on 5 matching bases. Sequencing input: PBMCs or T cells enriched from blood (not recorded which). This TCR derives from a woman aged 18-29 years who had recovered from COVID-19. CDR3 loop: CASSPGGSSYNEQFF. The base sequence is TGCGCCAGCAGCCCCGGTGGGAGCTCCTACAATGAGCAGTTCTTC.